Below, 29 T cell receptor beta chains from the same sample are listed, as sequenced in a study of cytomegalovirus exposure and HLA in healthy donors. PCR was performed using 60 Vbeta and 13 Jbeta primers. The method was immunoSEQ multiplex PCR; TCRdb's version includes in-frame clones alone and lacks a portion of them. The sample lists some 180,000 clones; 70% to 75% were seen once. The sequencing input was PBMCs. Source of these receptors: a male donor in good health and CMV-seronegative.

The gene calls are TRBV28 and TRBJ2-7, with 9 positions matching TRBD1. V lost 4 bases to trimming and J lost 2 bases; unmatched junction nucleotides: 6. CDR1 and CDR2 from the germline V gene are MDHEN and SYDVKM. The CDR3 has 15 residues. CDR3 sequence (DNA): TGTGCCAGCAGTTATTTTACAGGGGGCACCTACGAGCAGTACTTC. This gives the protein CASSYFTGGTYEQYF.

V usage is TRBV28 and J usage is TRBJ2-2; 9 bases are a match to TRBD2. CDR3 length: 16 residues. V shed 5 bases, J shed 5 bases, and the junction held 9 bases outside the gene matches. Germline V lookup: CDR1 MDHEN, CDR2 SYDVKM. CDR3 amino acids: CASSGIAGVGTGELFF. The CDR3 coding sequence is TGTGCCAGCAGTGGAATAGCGGGAGTGGGTACCGGGGAGCTGTTTTTT. The full variable domain, with the rest looked up from reference TRBV28 and TRBJ2-2, is DVKVTQSSRYLVKRTGEKVFLECVQDMDHENMFWYRQDPGLGLRLIYFSYDVKMKEKGDIPEGYSVSREKKERFSLILESASTNQTSMYLCASSGIAGVGTGELFFGEGSRLTVL.

This sequence joins TRBV19 and TRBJ1-2, with a weak D call TRBD1 (5 bases). Deletions cut 10 bases from V and 6 bases from J, with 18 bases between. This CDR3 is 13 amino acids long. Germline V gene data show CDR1 as LNHDA and CDR2 as SQIVND (reference sequence). The CDR3 DNA follows: TGTGCCACCCAGGAGGGGTCCCTTGATGGCTACACCTTC. Amino acid sequence: CATQEGSLDGYTF.

This CDR3 reads CASSHRRGYEQYF. The CDR3 nucleotides read TGTGCCAGCAGTCACCGACGGGGATACGAGCAGTACTTC. This sequence joins TRBV27 and TRBJ2-7; D might be TRBD2 (5 bases). Trimming took 5 bases from V and 4 from J, leaving 12 bases between them. Germline V gives CDR1 MNHEY, CDR2 SMNVEV (reference sequence). The CDR3 runs to 13 residues.

This chain connects TRBV6-5 to TRBJ2-1; TRBD2 agrees at 7 bases. The V gene end was trimmed by 6 bases and the J gene end by 6 bases; junction bases not matched to a gene: 5. From germline, CDR1 is MNHEY and CDR2 SVGAGI. The length of the CDR3 is 13 residues. The CDR3 is CASRSLAFNEQFF. The CDR3 nucleotides are TGTGCCAGCAGGTCACTAGCGTTCAATGAGCAGTTCTTC.

This clone is classed as medium-sized. This sequence joins TRBV11-3 and TRBJ2-7; D call uncertain. Germline loops: CDR1 SGHNT, CDR2 YENEEA. V was clipped by 4 bases and J by 8 bases, with 15 bases between them. This CDR3 comprises 13 residues. CDR3 in amino acids: CASSSPTTTKQYF. The CDR3 DNA follows: TGTGCCAGCAGCTCCCCCACCACTACGAAGCAGTACTTC.

This clone was counted between two and nine times. The chain employs TRBV30 and TRBJ1-3, with TRBD1 matching over 7 bases. The CDR3 runs to 17 residues. Germline V gene lookup returns CDR1 GTSNPN and CDR2 SVGIG (reference sequence). With 5 bases clipped from V and 0 bases from J, the junction kept 13 bases outside the gene matches. CDR3 bases: TGTGCCTGGTCAATGACCGGGACAGCCGCCTCTGGAAACACCATATATTTT. This translates into CAWSMTGTAASGNTIYF.

This clone was counted between two and nine times. The V call is TRBV9, the J call TRBJ2-2, with no clear D. Trimming pared 6 bases from V and 0 bases from J, leaving 3 bases between. The CDR3 runs to 12 residues. Germline CDR1 SGDLS, CDR2 YYNGEE. The CDR3 region has the DNA TGTGCCAGCATCTCGAACACCGGGGAGCTGTTTTTT. It is translated as CASISNTGELFF.

The rearrangement links TRBV7-6 to TRBJ2-1; 14 nucleotides line up with TRBD2. Unmatched junction bases numbered 6, after V lost 4 bases and J lost 1 base. CDR3 size: 18 residues. The V gene's germline CDR1 is SGHVS and CDR2 FNYEAQ. CDR3 sequence reads: CASSSWTSGRRSYNEQFF. CDR3 sequence (DNA): TGTGCCAGCAGCTCGTGGACTAGCGGGAGGCGTTCCTACAATGAGCAGTTCTTC. Full variable domain (missing parts from reference TRBV7-6 and TRBJ2-1): GAGVSQSPRYKVTKRGQDVALRCDPISGHVSLYWYRQALGQGPEFLTYFNYEAQQDKSGLPNDRFSAERPEGSISTLTIQRTEQRDSAMYRCASSSWTSGRRSYNEQFFGPGTRLTVL.

This clone was seen a handful of times. The chain recombines TRBV6-1 with TRBJ1-6; 7 nucleotides agree with TRBD1. Losses at the gene ends were 1 base for V and 9 bases for J; bases not matched to a gene: 6. Germline values: CDR1 MNHNS, CDR2 SASEGT. CDR3 size: 15 residues. The CDR3 DNA is TGTGCCAGCAGTGAAGTGCAGGGGGGAAGTTCACCCCTCCACTTT. Translation: CASSEVQGGSSPLHF.

This clone was counted a few times. This chain links TRBV5-1 with TRBJ1-5; no definite D call. V was trimmed by 6 bases and J by 2 bases, leaving 12 bases between them. The germline V gene has CDR1 SGHRS and CDR2 YFSETQ. The CDR3 contains 14 residues. CDR3 coding DNA: TGCGCCAGCAAATCTGGGGAGGGCAATCAGCCCCAGCATTTT. Amino acids: CASKSGEGNQPQHF. The variable domain in full, with the rest retrieved from reference TRBV5-1 and TRBJ1-5, is KAGVTQTPRYLIKTRGQQVTLSCSPISGHRSVSWYQQTPGQGLQFLFEYFSETQRNKGNFPGRFSGRQFSNSRSEMNVSTLELGDSALYLCASKSGEGNQPQHFGDGTRLSIL.

The rearrangement joins TRBV30 to TRBJ2-1; D ambiguous. Deletions cut 0 bases from V and 6 bases from J, with 12 bases between. In germline, CDR1 is GTSNPN, CDR2 SVGIG (reference sequence). The CDR3 consists of 14 residues. The CDR3 nucleotides read TGTGCCTGGAGTGTAAATCTGGTAGCCAATGAGCAGTTCTTC. Encoded protein: CAWSVNLVANEQFF.

V usage is TRBV30 and J usage is TRBJ1-1; unclear D gene. The CDR3 runs 14 residues. Germline CDR1 reads GTSNPN; CDR2 reads SVGIG (reference sequence). V lost 1 base to trimming and J lost 8 bases, with 17 bases between them. The CDR3 is CAWSAGLSRVEAFF. The CDR3 DNA reads TGTGCCTGGAGTGCAGGACTCTCCCGGGTCGAAGCTTTCTTT.

The chain employs TRBV28 and TRBJ2-7; 11 bases are shared with TRBD2. CDR3 length: 17 residues. Trimming took 11 bases from V and 2 from J; bases not matched to a gene: 17. CDR1 and CDR2 (germline): MDHEN, SYDVKM. The DNA of the CDR3 is TGTGCCTCGGGACTTAGGACTAGCGGGTATATAACCTACGAGCAGTACTTC. It specifies CASGLRTSGYITYEQYF.

The chain combines TRBV7-9 with TRBJ2-3, with D maybe TRBD2 (6 bases). Germline V CDR1 and CDR2: SEHNR, FQNEAQ (reference sequence). The CDR3 is made up of 13 amino acids. Trimming removed 7 bases from V and 4 bases from J, with 12 bases in between. The CDR3 coding sequence is TGTGCCAGCACCGAGGGACTTTCAGATACGCAGTATTTT. It yields the protein CASTEGLSDTQYF.

J is TRBJ2-2 and V is TRBV19; a possible D gene is TRBD2 (7 bases). The CDR3 is made up of 14 amino acids. V shed 8 bases and J shed 9 bases, with 19 bases lying between them. Per germline, CDR1 LNHDA and CDR2 SQIVND (reference sequence). As DNA, the CDR3 is TGTGCCAGTGGGGGGGCCCGGGCCTCTCGGGAGCTGTTTTTT. It is translated as CASGGARASRELFF. The full variable domain, its missing parts supplied by reference TRBV19 and TRBJ2-2, is DGGITQSPKYLFRKEGQNVTLSCEQNLNHDAMYWYRQDPGQGLRLIYYSQIVNDFQKGDIAEGYSVSREKKESFPLTVTSAQKNPTAFYLCASGGARASRELFFGEGSRLTVL.

Comments on this clone: An end of the junction differs from the germline gene, which may be a read error. V usage is TRBV12-5 and J usage is TRBJ1-5, with a tentative D call TRBD1 (5 bases). This CDR3 comprises 14 residues. Germline-derived CDR1 and CDR2 are LGHNT and FRNRAP. The CDR3 nucleotides are TGTGCTAGCGGATTAACAGGCGGCAATCAACCCCAGCATTTT. This translates into CASGLTGGNQPQHF.

This clone was seen only a few times. The rearrangement joins TRBV28 to TRBJ2-7; TRBD1 aligns across 10 bases. This CDR3 has 15 amino acids. The V gene's germline CDR1 is MDHEN and CDR2 SYDVKM. V was clipped by 4 bases and J by 7 bases; unmatched bases: 10. The CDR3, as DNA: TGTGCCAGCAGTTCTGGGACAGGGGCTTTAAAGGAGCAGTACTTC. It codes for CASSSGTGALKEQYF.

The chain combines TRBV16 with TRBJ1-6, with TRBD1 identical over 8 bases. The CDR3 is 15 residues long. The V gene's germline CDR1 is KGHSY and CDR2 FQNENV. V lost 3 bases and J lost 19; bases outside the gene matches: 17. The CDR3 coding sequence is TGTGCCAGCAGCCACATGACAGGGGAGATCCTGCCTTTTCACTTT. Protein: CASSHMTGEILPFHF.

The chain combines TRBV5-1 with TRBJ2-7; 7 bases match TRBD2. The V and J ends lost 0 bases and 3 bases, in that order; junction bases with no gene match: 3. The CDR3 is made up of 14 amino acids. CDR1 and CDR2 (germline): SGHRS, YFSETQ. DNA for the CDR3: TGCGCCAGCAGCTTGGCCGGGGGGAGCTACGAGCAGTACTTC. Its protein product is CASSLAGGSYEQYF.

The chain couples TRBV7-8 to TRBJ1-2; 7 bases fit TRBD1. Germline loops: CDR1 SGHVS, CDR2 FQNEAQ. Unmatched junction bases numbered 9, after V lost 5 bases and J lost 12 bases. This CDR3 comprises 12 residues. CDR3 region: CASSAHLTGNTF. The CDR3 DNA reads as TGTGCCAGCAGCGCCCACTTGACAGGGAACACCTTC.

The rearrangement joins TRBV11-3 to TRBJ2-1; D is possibly TRBD2 (5 bases). Germline values: CDR1 SGHNT, CDR2 YENEEA. This CDR3 region has 13 residues. Trimming left V 1 base short and J 8 bases short, with 9 bases between. The CDR3 reads CASSLVLADEQFF. CDR3 nucleotide sequence: TGTGCCAGCAGCTTAGTTCTAGCTGATGAGCAGTTCTTC.

A few counts support this clone. This chain links TRBV7-9 with TRBJ2-2, with TRBD2 matching over 10 bases. Germline-derived CDR1 and CDR2 are SEHNR and FQNEAQ (reference sequence). The CDR3 totals 15 residues. V lost 5 bases, J lost 4 bases, and 4 bases stayed unmatched. CDR3 bases: TGTGCCAGCAGCAAAAGCGGGGGGGGCACCGGGGAGCTGTTTTTT. It translates to CASSKSGGGTGELFF.

The chain couples TRBV21-1 to TRBJ2-7; the D call TRBD2 from the table was never checked on the DNA. TRBV21-1 counts as a pseudogene. The CDR3 spans 17 residues. CDR3 sequence reads: CASSKLPSSNRTYEQYF. The CDR3 region has the DNA TGTGCCAGCAGCAAATTGCCTAGCTCTAATCGAACCTACGAGCAGTACTTC.

The rearrangement joins TRBV7-8 to TRBJ2-7; 7 bases are shared with TRBD1. Trimming took 3 bases from V and 4 from J; bases not matched to a gene: 9. The length of the CDR3 is 15 residues. Germline V gives CDR1 SGHVS, CDR2 FQNEAQ. Written as DNA, the CDR3 is TGTGCCAGCAGCTTCGGGACAGCTAAAGAGTACGAGCAGTACTTC. Amino acids: CASSFGTAKEYEQYF.

The V call is TRBV30, the J call TRBJ1-1; D is possibly TRBD1 (5 bases). Deletions cut 0 bases from V and 4 bases from J, with 12 bases between. CDR1 is GTSNPN and CDR2 is SVGIG in the germline V gene (reference sequence). This CDR3 has 14 amino acids. The CDR3 DNA follows: TGTGCCTGGAGTGTACTCGGGGGAGGCACTGAAGCTTTCTTT. It specifies CAWSVLGGGTEAFF.

The V and J genes are TRBV28 and TRBJ1-1; 11 bases map to TRBD1. Germline lookup yields CDR1 MDHEN and CDR2 SYDVKM. Losses at the gene ends were 6 bases for V and 5 bases for J; bases not matched to a gene: 11. This CDR3 is built from 16 residues. The CDR3 spells CASSHLGDRGRTEAFF. In nucleotides, the CDR3 is TGTGCCAGCAGCCATTTGGGGGACAGGGGGAGAACTGAAGCTTTCTTT.

The chain joins TRBV27 to TRBJ2-7; 11 positions match TRBD2. Trimming took 6 bases from V and 3 from J; bases not matched to a gene: 7. Germline V CDR1 and CDR2: MNHEY, SMNVEV (reference sequence). CDR3 length equals 15 residues. The DNA for the CDR3 is TGTGCCAGCAGAACAGCCGGGACTAGCGGCTACGAGCAGTACTTC. This encodes CASRTAGTSGYEQYF.

The rearrangement joins TRBV2 to TRBJ2-7; tentative D call: TRBD1 (6 bases). The ends were cut back, 4 bases at V and 2 bases at J, with 9 bases in the middle. The CDR3 runs to 13 residues. The germline V gene encodes CDR1 SNHLY and CDR2 FYNNEI. Here the CDR3 reads CASSGQVAYEQYF. CDR3 DNA: TGTGCCAGCAGTGGACAGGTCGCCTACGAGCAGTACTTC.